This T cell receptor beta chain was found in a study of TIL therapy for anti-PD-1-resistant metastatic lung cancer. This was the immunoSEQ v3 assay. Assay used: immunoSEQ multiplex PCR; TCRdb lists only in-frame clones, some missing. Here the sample spans about 44,000 clones, 79% being singletons. As to time point: pre-treatment sample, taken before nivolumab and TIL therapy. V gave up 3 bases and J gave up 1 base; unmatched junction bases: 9. CDR3 length: 16 amino acids. Germline V gene sequence: CDR1 SQVTM, CDR2 ANQGSEA. The sequenced sample was blood, obtained at baseline. This TCR derives from a man in his 70s with non-small cell lung cancer. The chain links TRBV29-1 to TRBJ2-3; 8 bases map to TRBD2. The CDR3 sequence is CSVDQKRERGTDTQYF. CDR3 in DNA: TGCAGCGTTGATCAGAAGCGGGAGAGAGGCACAGATACGCAGTATTTT.